These 2 T cell receptor beta chains share one sample of origin, sequenced in a study of T cells in Graves' hyperthyroidism and ophthalmopathy (dated by TCRdb to about 2019). Library prep was done by multiplex PCR. Data came from an Illumina HiSeq 2000. The TCR beta CDR3 regions were amplified from RNA transcripts. The TCR CDR3 was subjected to a first round of RT-PCR using the HTBI primer set and the Qiagen OneStep RT-PCR kit. TCRdb itself trimmed the public reads at Q25 with fastp, ran MiXCR and retained productive beta chains. Records with the same CDR3 protein are collapsed into one entry carrying the most frequent genes and DNA. This sample lists about 290,000 distinct CDR3 sequences; about 14% were detected once. Almost 8% of the sample rests with the top ten. The sequenced sample consisted of blood. The receptors stem from a young woman with Graves' hyperthyroidism that later progressed to Graves' ophthalmopathy.

This clonotype was found many times. This chain uses TRBV28 with TRBJ1-2; D unresolved. This CDR3 region has 12 residues. V shed 1 base and J shed 2 bases, with 2 bases lying between them. Germline V gene data show CDR1 as MDHEN and CDR2 as SYDVKM. The CDR3 loop reads CASSLLNYGYTF. The CDR3 DNA sequence: TGTGCCAGCAGTTTATTGAACTATGGCTACACCTTC.

This clonotype was picked up many times. The chain employs TRBV27 and TRBJ2-4, with TRBD1 matching 7 bases. The CDR3 runs 16 residues. Germline V gene lookup returns CDR1 MNHEY and CDR2 SMNVEV (reference sequence). The J segment lost 2 bases and the V segment lost 4 bases, leaving 8 bases of the junction unmatched. CDR3 bases: TGTGCCAGCAGTTCAAGTAAACAGGGGTCCAAAAACATTCAGTACTTC. It is translated as CASSSSKQGSKNIQYF.